These T cell receptor beta chains were read from a single sample in a study of blood T cell repertoires in COVID-19. Repertoires were generated with immunoSEQ multiplex PCR, while TCRdb's copy carries only in-frame clones and drops some. Here the sample spans roughly 150,000 clones, 75% to 85% being singletons. The sequenced material came from PBMCs or T cells enriched from blood (not recorded which). These receptors came from a man aged 40-50 years who had recovered from COVID-19. Each CDR3 is given with its conserved first and last residue. The D gene is left open where the match is weak. Part of the rows lack a size; the others show once, few, many or a class for expanded clones.

v_gene	j_gene	abundance	d_gene	CDR3aa	CDR3nt
TRBV6-5	TRBJ2-7	NA	NA	CASSYSSGMSYEQYF	TGTGCCAGCAGTTACTCGAGCGGAATGTCCTACGAGCAGTACTTC
TRBV25-1	TRBJ2-1	NA	TRBD1	CASGWTGYDEQFF	TGTGCCAGCGGATGGACAGGGTATGATGAGCAGTTCTTC
TRBV30	TRBJ2-5	NA	TRBD2	CAWGGGGQETQYF	TGTGCCTGGGGTGGGGGAGGGCAAGAGACCCAGTACTTC
TRBV24-1	TRBJ2-5	NA	NA	CATSDLGGADQETQYF	TGTGCCACCAGTGATTTGGGGGGGGCAGATCAAGAGACCCAGTACTTC
TRBV5-1	TRBJ2-5	NA	TRBD1	CASSLADRVGGETQYF	TGCGCCAGCAGCTTGGCGGACAGGGTAGGCGGAGAGACCCAGTACTTC
TRBV6-5	TRBJ1-6	NA	NA	CASSYNRAGSPLHF	TGTGCCAGCAGTTACAACAGGGCGGGTTCACCCCTCCACTTT
TRBV19	TRBJ2-3	NA	NA	CASSRAWGGGDTQYF	TGTGCCAGTAGTAGGGCTTGGGGAGGGGGAGATACGCAGTATTTT
TRBV5-1	TRBJ2-7	NA	NA	CASSATSRDEQYF	TGCGCCAGCAGCGCTACCTCCAGGGACGAGCAGTACTTC
TRBV5-1	TRBJ2-2	many	TRBD2	CASRDSGGAPGELFF	TGCGCCAGCAGAGATAGCGGGGGAGCCCCCGGGGAGCTGTTTTTT
TRBV14	TRBJ2-5	NA	NA	CASSRGFWETQYF	TGTGCCAGCAGCCGAGGGTTCTGGGAGACCCAGTACTTC
TRBV19	TRBJ2-1	once	TRBD2	CASSASGVYNEQFF	TGTGCCAGTAGTGCTAGCGGGGTCTACAATGAGCAGTTCTTC
TRBV2	TRBJ1-1	NA	NA	CASSLIRGTAEAFF	TGTGCCAGCAGTTTAATCAGGGGTACGGCTGAAGCTTTCTTT
TRBV11-2	TRBJ2-2	once	TRBD1	CASSIRQGNTGELFF	TGTGCCAGCAGCATCAGACAGGGGAACACCGGGGAGCTGTTTTTT
TRBV6-5	TRBJ2-2	few	TRBD1	CASRRTGYESGELFF	TGTGCCAGCAGACGGACAGGGTATGAGTCCGGGGAGCTGTTTTTT
TRBV2	TRBJ2-5	NA	NA	CASSVPGVATQYF	TGTGCCAGCAGTGTACCGGGGGTAGCGACCCAGTACTTC
TRBV7-9	TRBJ2-5	NA	NA	CASSLSGLQETQYF	TGTGCCAGCAGCTTATCGGGTCTCCAAGAGACCCAGTACTTC
TRBV18	TRBJ2-2	NA	TRBD1	CASSRQGENTGELFF	TGTGCCAGCTCAAGACAGGGCGAGAACACCGGGGAGCTGTTTTTT
TRBV5-4	TRBJ2-5	NA	NA	CASSTGWGETQYF	TGTGCCAGCAGCACAGGGTGGGGGGAGACCCAGTACTTC
TRBV19	TRBJ1-1	NA	NA	CASSTPQEGDTEAFF	TGTGCCAGTAGTACTCCACAGGAAGGGGACACTGAAGCTTTCTTT
TRBV5-6	TRBJ2-2	NA	NA	CASSSGTGELFF	TGTGCCAGCAGCTCAGGGACCGGGGAGCTGTTTTTT
TRBV6-6	TRBJ1-6	NA	NA	CATTPGGDYNSPLHF	TGTGCCACCACCCCGGGGGGCGACTATAATTCACCCCTCCACTTT
TRBV4-2	TRBJ2-2	NA	TRBD2	CASSRTSLTGELFF	TGTGCCAGCAGCCGGACTAGCCTCACCGGGGAGCTGTTTTTT
TRBV19	TRBJ1-1	NA	NA	CASRPVTDNTEAFF	TGTGCCAGCAGGCCGGTGACGGATAACACTGAAGCTTTCTTT
TRBV7-7	TRBJ2-5	NA	TRBD1	CASSLGGTGEETQYF	TGTGCCAGCAGCCTGGGCGGGACAGGGGAAGAGACCCAGTACTTC
TRBV2	TRBJ2-4	NA	TRBD2	CASSGTSGGNIQYF	TGTGCCAGCAGCGGGACTAGCGGGGGAAACATTCAGTACTTC
TRBV4-2	TRBJ1-4	NA	NA	CASSHFGQQNEKLFF	TGTGCCAGCAGCCACTTTGGACAGCAGAATGAAAAACTGTTTTTT
TRBV25-1	TRBJ1-2	NA	TRBD1	CASSVGTGSYGYTF	TGTGCCAGCAGTGTCGGGACAGGGTCCTATGGCTACACCTTC
TRBV4-1	TRBJ1-2	NA	NA	CASSQDWAESRYGYTF	TGCGCCAGCAGCCAAGATTGGGCAGAATCGAGATATGGCTACACCTTC
TRBV5-4	TRBJ2-2	NA	TRBD1	CASSFRTGRNTGELFF	TGTGCCAGCAGCTTTAGGACAGGGAGGAACACCGGGGAGCTGTTTTTT
TRBV11-3	TRBJ1-2	NA	TRBD1	CASSLSGDREVSCGYTF	TGTGCCAGCAGCTTATCGGGCGACAGGGAGGTAAGCTGCGGCTACACCTTC
TRBV3-1/TRBV3-2	TRBJ1-5	NA	NA	CASSQDRSLRPQHF	TGTGCCAGCAGCCAAGATAGGAGTCTCCGGCCCCAGCATTTT
TRBV6-5	TRBJ2-2	NA	TRBD1	CASSSGQTNTGELFF	TGTGCCAGCAGCTCGGGACAGACGAACACCGGGGAGCTGTTTTTT